This is a list of T cell receptor beta chains from one sample in a study of T cell repertoires in cytomegalovirus infection. TCRdb itself ran the reads through MiXCR, one entry per CDR3 protein. The repertoire holds over 150,000 distinct CDR3 sequences, with approximately 14% as singletons. Material: PBMCs. Receptor source: a human donor in good health (CMV status not recorded). Some clones in this sample may be carry-over from other donors' samples. Each CDR3 is given with its conserved first and last residue.

TRBV28	TRBJ2-3	11	CASGLIDTQYF
TRBV28	TRBJ2-2	16	CASSPLGTSDSGELFF
TRBV2	TRBJ2-1	11	CASREENEQFF
TRBV7-3	TRBJ1-2	14	CASSPGQSFYGCTF
TRBV7-2	TRBJ1-5	14	CASSSGSSNQPQHF
TRBV7-8	TRBJ2-1	14	CASSLAEIIPEQFF
TRBV7-2	TRBJ1-2	15	CASSLDSSTSDSYTF
TRBV28	TRBJ2-6	14	CASSVLAGANVLTF
TRBV20-1	TRBJ1-5	16	CSAKGRGDLSNQPQHF
TRBV6-5	TRBJ2-7	13	CASSYSKTYEQYF
TRBV7-2	TRBJ1-1	14	CASSLGGVAAEAFF
TRBV12-3/TRBV12-4	TRBJ2-4	14	CASTLGRGRNIQYF
TRBV28	TRBJ1-1	15	CASSLWTGKSTEAFF
TRBV5-4	TRBJ1-2	15	CASSLDAGQGNGYTF
TRBV7-9	TRBJ2-7	15	CASSSLRGQTYEQYF
TRBV7-2	TRBJ2-3	14	CASSFSGSTDTQYF
TRBV7-9	TRBJ2-7	12	CASSPDGYEQYF
TRBV12-3/TRBV12-4	TRBJ2-3	12	CASSSGTGLLYF
TRBV5-6	TRBJ2-2	14	CASSPWTVTGELFF
TRBV10-3	TRBJ2-5	13	CASDRGRGETQYF
TRBV5-4	TRBJ1-2	16	CASSFGVTGGGNGYTF
TRBV15	TRBJ1-4	11	CATSRRQELFF
TRBV12-3/TRBV12-4	TRBJ2-5	14	CASTSTRVQETQYF
TRBV7-2	TRBJ2-4	16	CASSRGQGGAKNIQYF
TRBV7-3	TRBJ1-5	15	CASSLPTGGFQPQHF
TRBV23-1	TRBJ2-7	14	CASSQSRRVYEQYF
TRBV20-1	TRBJ1-5	15	CSARALGEGAQPQHF
TRBV19	TRBJ2-7	13	CASSPLGVDEQYF
TRBV28	TRBJ2-7	13	CASSWGPAGEQYF
TRBV19	TRBJ2-4	14	CASLKPGAKNIQYF